This TCR beta chain derives from a study of CD8 T cells in Susac syndrome (dated by TCRdb to between 2017 and 2020). Background on the whole study: Repertoire sequencing was used to test whether CD8+ T cell activation and differentiation in Susac syndrome was antigen driven.

RNA was extracted with the RNeasy kit and 0.5 to 1 ug was reverse transcribed using random hexamers. TCR beta CDR3 regions were amplified with the immunoSEQ multiplex PCR assay covering 54 Vbeta and 13 Jbeta segments. PCR amplification bias was corrected by using a synthetic template baseline for primer optimization and computational correction. Concerning the study's data processing: Reads were assigned to V, D and J genes according to IMGT and analyzed in immunoSEQ Analyzer, with only productive sequences retained. Clonality was computed as one minus Shannon entropy normalized by log2 of the number of productive unique sequences. For each patient and control, public and private clones were evaluated within the 100 most prevalent clones. A clone was defined as Susac-specific if it was absent from the healthy and MS cohorts, from some 980 published viral clones and from other ImmuneACCESS disease sequences. TCRdb handled the public reads itself, with Q25 trimming in fastp and clone calling in MiXCR, and kept productive beta chains. Identical CDR3 proteins give one entry, which carries the most common genes and DNA. These V and J calls derive from TCRdb rather than the authors' analysis. A total of about 200,000 distinct CDR3 sequences appear in this sample, 95% of them only once. Just over 0.08% of the sample goes to the ten largest clones.

Peripheral blood CD8+ and CD4+ T cells from healthy donors, Susac syndrome patients and multiple sclerosis patients were profiled by high-throughput TCR beta sequencing. Treatment-naive patients with stable or active relapsing-remitting disease fulfilling revised McDonald criteria were used as multiple sclerosis controls. Bulk CD8+ and CD4+ T cells were purified magnetically by negative isolation, whereas CD8+ TEMRA cells were enriched by FACS. Blood was drawn into EDTA tubes, processed within 24 hours, and PBMCs were isolated by density gradient centrifugation. PBMCs intended for TCR sequencing were frozen in liquid nitrogen and were later thawed in a 37 degrees C water bath. Purity of sorted or isolated CD4+, CD8+ and CD8+ TEMRA cells was at least 90%. Concerning this clonotype: No antigen is known for it. One base away there is no much larger clone; base qualities are not given.

Points the paper makes about the study in general: The number of individuals in the TCR sequencing and HLA analysis was acknowledged as relatively small.

The cysteine opens and the phenylalanine closes a CDR3 of 14 amino acids. The sequence is cut down to CDR3 DNA, 42 bases in frame from base 1. CDR1 and CDR2 were assigned from the germline V gene (reference sequence) as LGHDT and YNNKEL. V is pruned by 4 bases and J by 10 bases, leaving 7 bases of the junction without a gene match. The rearrangement joined TRBV3-1 to TRBJ1-6; 7 of the junction bases match TRBD1. Sequenced sample: CD4+ T cells from PBMCs. This sequence was found in a human donor with multiple sclerosis. The nucleotide sequence reads as follows: TGTGCCAGCAGCCCCACAGGGGATGGGTCACCCCTCCACTTT. It translates to CASSPTGDGSPLHF.